The 17 T cell receptor beta chains reported below all come from one sample, sequenced in a study of cytomegalovirus exposure and HLA in healthy donors. 60 Vbeta and 13 Jbeta primers were used in PCR. TCRdb's copy holds only in-frame clones and misses some; the assay was immunoSEQ multiplex PCR. This sample contains about 170,000 clones. The sample was PBMCs. These TCRs come from a woman aged 18-35 years in good health and CMV-seropositive.

The chain combines TRBV4-1 with TRBJ2-5; 11 bases agree with TRBD2. V was clipped by 1 base and J by 5 bases; unmatched bases: 6. Germline values: CDR1 MGHRA, CDR2 YSYEKL. This CDR3 spans 16 amino acids. The CDR3: CASSQGLAGGDETQYF. The CDR3 DNA reads TGCGCCAGCAGCCAAGGTCTAGCGGGAGGAGATGAGACCCAGTACTTC.

The CDR3 is CASSLGGQRNEKLFF. DNA for the CDR3: TGTGCCAGCAGCTTAGGCGGTCAGCGAAATGAAAAACTGTTTTTT. V is TRBV7-2 and J is TRBJ1-4; no definite D call. CDR1 and CDR2 from the germline V gene are SGHTA and FQGNSA. V dropped 1 base and J dropped 5 bases, with 11 bases sitting between them. The CDR3 contains 15 residues.

This chain links TRBV5-1 with TRBJ2-5; the match to TRBD1 covers 8 bases. The DNA end favors TRBJ2-7, so the J call may be wrong. Germline-derived CDR1 and CDR2 are SGHRS and YFSETQ. The CDR3 has 14 amino acids. The CDR3 sequence: CASSLFGTGDEQYF. The CDR3 DNA is TGCGCCAGCAGCTTGTTTGGGACAGGCGACGAGCAGTACTTC.

The genes are TRBV4-3 and TRBJ2-2, with a weak D call TRBD1 (5 bases). Deletions cut 4 bases from V and 1 base from J, with 13 bases between. Germline V gene data show CDR1 as LGHNA and CDR2 as YSLEER. The CDR3 is 16 amino acids. The CDR3: CASSRGLSVNTGELFF. CDR3 DNA: TGCGCCAGCAGCCGGGGCTTGTCAGTGAACACCGGGGAGCTGTTTTTT.

This chain uses TRBV9 with TRBJ1-2; 7 positions match TRBD1. V lost 0 bases and J lost 4; bases outside the gene matches: 9. The CDR3 extends over 16 amino acids. CDR1 is SGDLS and CDR2 is YYNGEE in the germline V gene. The CDR3 reads CASSVGARTGVYGYTF. The CDR3 DNA is TGTGCCAGCAGCGTAGGAGCCCGAACAGGGGTCTATGGCTACACCTTC.

V and J are TRBV4-3 and TRBJ2-7; TRBD2 matches 9 bases. Germline V lookup: CDR1 LGHNA, CDR2 YSLEER. Trimming removed 1 base from V and 2 bases from J; junction bases left unmatched: 9. CDR3 size: 17 residues. CDR3 region: CASSQAASGDNAYEQYF. Written as DNA, the CDR3 is TGCGCCAGCAGCCAAGCGGCTAGCGGGGACAACGCCTACGAGCAGTACTTC.

The chain uses TRBV6-5 and TRBJ1-3; D may be TRBD1 (6 bases). Germline-derived CDR1 and CDR2 are MNHEY and SVGAGI. The CDR3 loop spans 13 amino acids. V was clipped by 8 bases and J by 3 bases, with 11 bases between them. The CDR3 loop reads CASQGPIGNTIYF. Here the CDR3 DNA reads TGTGCCAGCCAGGGGCCCATTGGAAACACCATATATTTT.

The V and J genes are TRBV7-2 and TRBJ2-7, with a possible D match to TRBD1 (6 bases). Deletions cut 3 bases from V and 3 bases from J, with 12 bases between. This CDR3 region has 14 residues. CDR1 is SGHTA, CDR2 FQGNSA, per germline. The CDR3: CASSLSTGYYEQYF. In nucleotides, the CDR3 is TGTGCCAGCAGCTTGTCGACAGGTTACTACGAGCAGTACTTC.

The chain links TRBV5-1 to TRBJ1-1; no firm D call. Germline V CDR1 and CDR2: SGHRS, YFSETQ. The CDR3 runs to 15 residues. Trimming took off 4 bases at V and 1 base at J, with 14 bases between the two ends. The CDR3 DNA follows: TGCGCCAGCAGCGCCAGGAGGACCGGGAACACTGAAGCTTTCTTT. The encoded protein is CASSARRTGNTEAFF.

The chain employs TRBV7-2 and TRBJ1-3, with D unclear. The germline V gene encodes CDR1 SGHTA and CDR2 FQGNSA. This CDR3 has 14 amino acids. V lost 5 bases to trimming and J lost 6 bases, with 14 bases between them. The CDR3 reads CASSLGRSVNTIYF. The DNA for the CDR3 is TGTGCCAGCAGCCTCGGGAGATCGGTAAACACCATATATTTT.

The rearrangement links TRBV7-9 to TRBJ1-1, with D possibly TRBD1 on 6 matching bases. CDR3 length equals 13 residues. Germline V gene lookup returns CDR1 SEHNR and CDR2 FQNEAQ (reference sequence). Trimming cost V 5 bases and J 3 bases, with 10 bases left between them. The CDR3 nucleotides read TGTGCCAGCAGCGAAGGGGGTTACACTGAAGCTTTCTTT. Translated, it gives CASSEGGYTEAFF.

This chain joins TRBV5-6 and TRBJ1-2, with D possibly TRBD1 on 6 matching bases. With 4 bases removed from V and 4 bases from J, the gap between germline ends came to 11 bases. Germline V gene lookup returns CDR1 SGHDT and CDR2 YYEEEE. CDR3 length: 13 residues. The CDR3 DNA reads as TGTGCCAGCAGCATAGGACAGATCTATGGCTACACCTTC. Its protein is CASSIGQIYGYTF.

The rearrangement joins TRBV7-6 to TRBJ2-1, with D hard to call. The V and J ends lost 2 bases and 6 bases respectively, with 14 bases between them. This CDR3 spans 15 amino acids. Germline loops: CDR1 SGHVS, CDR2 FNYEAQ. The CDR3 is CASSLNPAAANEQFF. Here the CDR3 DNA reads TGTGCCAGCAGCTTAAATCCCGCGGCAGCCAATGAGCAGTTCTTC.

This sequence joins TRBV13 and TRBJ2-1; 10 bases align to TRBD2. The V segment lost 0 bases and the J segment 2 bases; nucleotides outside the gene matches: 4. The CDR3 runs 17 residues. Germline values: CDR1 PRHDT, CDR2 FYEKMQ (reference sequence). In nucleotides, the CDR3 is TGTGCCAGCAGCTTAGGCCTAGCGGGAGACCCCTACAATGAGCAGTTCTTC. Translating gives CASSLGLAGDPYNEQFF.

CDR3 in amino acids: CASRTSGGVNGEQFF. The CDR3, as DNA: TGTGCCAGCAGAACCTCGGGGGGGGTGAACGGTGAGCAGTTCTTC. This chain connects TRBV9 to TRBJ2-1; TRBD2 aligns across 8 bases. The germline V gene encodes CDR1 SGDLS and CDR2 YYNGEE. V lost 5 bases and J lost 9; bases outside the gene matches: 13. This CDR3 has 15 residues.

The chain uses TRBV7-9 and TRBJ2-2; 9 nucleotides align to TRBD2. CDR1 is SEHNR, CDR2 FQNEAQ, per germline (reference sequence). The CDR3 consists of 16 residues. Trimming removed 4 bases from V and 4 bases from J; junction bases left unmatched: 7. CDR3 amino acids: CASSWESGGPTGELFF. In DNA, the CDR3 is TGTGCCAGCAGCTGGGAGAGCGGGGGGCCCACCGGGGAGCTGTTTTTT.

The chain is built from TRBV7-3 and TRBJ2-1; D perhaps matches TRBD2 (6 bases). The CDR3 consists of 13 residues. CDR1 is SGHTA and CDR2 is FQGTGA in the germline V gene. V lost 2 bases to trimming and J lost 8 bases, with 10 bases between them. Here the CDR3 DNA reads TGTGCCAGCAGCTTAGTAGCTAGCGATGAGCAGTTCTTC. This codes for CASSLVASDEQFF.